This T cell receptor (beta chain) was identified in a study of shared clonotypes between healthy human individuals. Turning to the study itself: Every donor yielded three CD4 naive, three CD4 memory, two CD8 naive and one CD8 memory plate.

Comments on this clone: Within the sample, other DNA sequences also encode this same CDR3.

After removal of 1 base from V and 7 bases from J, the junction contained 2 bases not matched to a gene. From germline, CDR1 is SGHTA and CDR2 FQGNSA. The CDR3 is 14 amino acids. CD4+ cells underwent separation, giving CD45RA+ naive and CD45RA-negative memory subsets. Repertoires were generated with immunoSEQ multiplex PCR, while TCRdb's copy carries only in-frame clones and drops some. The data hold millions of clones, with around 95% observed a single time. This sequence originates from a man aged 18 to 30 in good health. The source material was naive CD4+ T cells sorted from blood. As to subset: CD45RA+ positively selected. The chain joins TRBV7-2 to TRBJ2-4; TRBD2 agrees at 9 bases. The CDR3 DNA sequence: TGTGCCAGCAGCTTAGGACTAGCGGAGAACATTCAGTACTTC. It is translated as CASSLGLAENIQYF.